The next 31 T cell receptor beta chains were all read from a single sample in a study of beta chain features in type 1 diabetes. Every bit of the isolated RNA underwent reverse transcription, so sequencing read expressed TCRB transcripts. Sequencing was performed with immunoSEQ multiplex PCR; in TCRdb, only in-frame clones are kept and a portion is missing. The sample holds more than 300,000 clones, around 12% seen once. These receptors have no known antigen. Overall study findings and caveats: Across all four CD4+ subsets, people with type 1 diabetes showed modestly shorter TCRB CDR3s.

Specimen: naive CD4+ T cells from blood. The receptors were gathered from a woman aged 18-35 years with type 1 diabetes.

This clone was recorded only once. The chain uses TRBV5-4 and TRBJ2-1; 9 nucleotides match TRBD1. In germline, CDR1 is SGHNT, CDR2 YYREEE (reference sequence). The length of the CDR3 is 14 residues. J gave up 7 bases and V 4 bases, and 6 bases lay outside the gene matches. CDR3 bases: TGTGCCAGCAGCAACAGGGGGCTGAGGAATGAGCAGTTCTTC. Its translation is CASSNRGLRNEQFF.

The chain recombines TRBV5-1 with TRBJ1-4; 12 nucleotides line up with TRBD1. The CDR3 is 16 residues long. Germline CDR1 reads SGHRS; CDR2 reads YFSETQ. V dropped 1 base and J dropped 8; count of bases not matched to a gene: 6. Here the CDR3 DNA reads TGCGCCAGCAGCTTGTTCTTGGGACAGGGGGCGGAAAAACTGTTTTTT. Translating gives CASSLFLGQGAEKLFF.

This clone was recorded a few times. The chain is built from TRBV19 and TRBJ1-1; TRBD1 matches 7 bases. The germline V gene encodes CDR1 LNHDA and CDR2 SQIVND (reference sequence). The CDR3 length is 13 residues. The J segment lost 5 bases and the V segment lost 5 bases, leaving 5 bases of the junction unmatched. CDR3 in amino acids: CASSLHRGTEAFF. The CDR3 nucleotides read TGTGCCAGTAGTCTCCACAGGGGAACTGAAGCTTTCTTT.

There are a few counts of this clone. At one end, the junction sequence differs from germline, possibly due to a read error. The rearrangement links TRBV4-1 to TRBJ2-7; D perhaps matches TRBD2 (6 bases). Germline V gives CDR1 MGHRA, CDR2 YSYEKL. This CDR3 spans 8 amino acids. CDR3 nucleotides: TGCGCCAGCAGCCCGGCGGGGTTC. Encoded protein: CASSPAGF.

This clone has just a few counts. In DNA, the CDR3 is TGTGCCAGCAGCGTAGGAGTCAGCCTAGCCCCCGGGGAGCTGTTTTTT. Its protein product is CASSVGVSLAPGELFF. V and J are TRBV9 and TRBJ2-2; D is possibly TRBD2 (5 bases). V lost 0 bases and J 6 bases, leaving 15 bases between the germline ends. This CDR3 is 16 amino acids long. In germline, CDR1 is SGDLS, CDR2 YYNGEE.

The chain has TRBV7-2 and TRBJ1-5; 9 nucleotides match TRBD1. The ends lost 3 bases at V and 8 bases at J; junction bases unmatched: 11. The CDR3 totals 16 residues. The germline V gene encodes CDR1 SGHTA and CDR2 FQGNSA. The CDR3 region is CASSFGTGIVSEPQHF. The CDR3 bases are TGTGCCAGCAGCTTCGGGACAGGGATAGTGTCTGAGCCCCAGCATTTT.

The chain recombines TRBV5-1 with TRBJ2-3, with TRBD2 matching over 9 bases. The germline CDR1 and CDR2 sequences are SGHRS and YFSETQ. V lost 4 bases to trimming and J lost 2 bases; unmatched junction nucleotides: 5. The CDR3 is 15 residues long. CDR3 nucleotide sequence: TGCGCCAGCAGCCCAACTAGCGGGTTCACAGATACGCAGTATTTT. This codes for CASSPTSGFTDTQYF.

This clone was seen only a few times. This sequence joins TRBV7-9 and TRBJ2-1, with 9 bases aligning to TRBD1. Trimming at V came to 0 bases and at J to 2 bases, leaving 2 bases not matched to a gene. The CDR3 is made up of 16 amino acids. Germline V lookup: CDR1 SEHNR, CDR2 FQNEAQ (reference sequence). CDR3 residues: CASSLAGQGTYNEQFF. CDR3 sequence (DNA): TGTGCCAGCAGCTTAGCGGGACAGGGAACCTACAATGAGCAGTTCTTC.

The chain links TRBV7-2 to TRBJ2-7; 10 bases align to TRBD2. Germline V gene sequence: CDR1 SGHTA, CDR2 FQGNSA. The trim removed 4 bases at V and 1 base at J, leaving 4 bases unmatched. CDR3 size: 15 residues. The CDR3 sequence is CASSSRTSGSYEQYF. The CDR3 DNA reads as TGTGCCAGCAGCTCCCGGACTAGCGGTTCCTACGAGCAGTACTTC.

This clone turned up a few times. The chain uses TRBV7-9 and TRBJ2-7; no firm D call. CDR1 and CDR2 (germline): SEHNR, FQNEAQ (reference sequence). Trimming stripped 6 bases from V and 11 bases from J, with 14 bases between. The CDR3 contains 11 residues. CDR3 in DNA: TGTGCCAGCAGACCTGCCATAACTGAGTACTTC. Its protein is CASRPAITEYF.

The V call is TRBV25-1, the J call TRBJ2-3; 9 bases are a match to TRBD2. The germline CDR1 and CDR2 sequences are MGHDK and SYGVNS. The CDR3 loop spans 15 amino acids. The V gene end was trimmed by 5 bases and the J gene end by 5 bases; junction bases not matched to a gene: 8. CDR3 nucleotide sequence: TGTGCCAGCAGTACGCGGGGGGGCCGGGGAGATACGCAGTATTTT. This translates into CASSTRGGRGDTQYF.

V and J are TRBV7-2 and TRBJ1-5; D gene unclear. V lost 0 bases and J lost 7, with 10 bases in between. Looked up from germline, CDR1 is SGHTA and CDR2 is FQGNSA. The CDR3 length is 14 residues. DNA of the CDR3: TGTGCCAGCAGCTTAGCGGCGGGTGGGCAGCCCCAGCATTTT. As protein: CASSLAAGGQPQHF.

This clone appeared a few times. The chain is built from TRBV14 and TRBJ2-2; D might be TRBD1 (6 bases). The germline V and J ends were trimmed by 1 base and 4 bases, with 16 bases remaining between them. The germline V gene encodes CDR1 SGHDN and CDR2 FVKESK. The CDR3 spans 17 residues. The CDR3 sequence is CASSQARSGALTGELFF. CDR3 coding DNA: TGTGCCAGCAGCCAAGCCCGATCAGGGGCCCTCACCGGGGAGCTGTTTTTT.

This sequence joins TRBV30 and TRBJ2-7; a possible D gene is TRBD1 (6 bases). The CDR3 extends over 12 amino acids. Trimming cost V 7 bases and J 3 bases, with 13 bases left between them. The germline CDR1 and CDR2 sequences are GTSNPN and SVGIG (reference sequence). The CDR3 nucleotides are TGTGCCTTCAGGGGTTCGGACTACGAGCAGTACTTC. It codes for CAFRGSDYEQYF. Looking up the rest from reference TRBV30 and TRBJ2-7 gives the full variable domain: SQTIHQWPATLVQPVGSPLSLECTVEGTSNPNLYWYRQAAGRGLQLLFYSVGIGQISSEVPQNLSASRPQDRQFILSSKKLLLSDSGFYLCAFRGSDYEQYFGPGTRLTVT.

This clone turned up a few times. The rearrangement links TRBV6-5 to TRBJ1-5; D may be TRBD1 (5 bases). Per the germline V gene, CDR1 is MNHEY and CDR2 is SVGAGI. The CDR3 sequence is 14 residues long. The V end was cut by 6 bases, the J end by 4 bases, with 13 bases between. The CDR3 coding sequence is TGTGCCAGCAGCTCCAGGGCGGGGAATCAGCCCCAGCATTTT. Its translation: CASSSRAGNQPQHF.

Only a few counts were recorded for this clone. V usage is TRBV6-6 and J usage is TRBJ2-1, with 9 bases that match TRBD1. Germline V gives CDR1 MNHNY, CDR2 SVGAGI (reference sequence). The CDR3 totals 15 residues. V lost 10 bases to trimming and J lost 5 bases; unmatched junction nucleotides: 12. CDR3 bases: TGTGCCACGTCGGAATACCGGGACAGGGACAATGAGCAGTTCTTC. Translated: CATSEYRDRDNEQFF.

The table lists this clone with a few counts. Other DNA sequences within the sample encode an identical CDR3. This chain's CDR3 is CASSPQGYTEAFF. DNA of the CDR3: TGTGCCAGCTCACCGCAGGGCTACACTGAAGCTTTCTTT. The chain couples TRBV18 to TRBJ1-1, with TRBD1 as a possible D gene (5 bases). CDR1 is KGHSH, CDR2 LQKENI, per germline. CDR3 length: 13 residues. Trimming removed 3 bases from V and 3 bases from J, with 8 bases in between.

This clone showed up just a few times. This sequence joins TRBV5-1 and TRBJ2-2, with D possibly TRBD1 on 6 matching bases. Germline CDR1 reads SGHRS; CDR2 reads YFSETQ. The CDR3 length is 14 residues. The V and J ends lost 1 base and 4 bases respectively, with 8 bases between them. DNA for the CDR3: TGCGCCAGCAGCTTGATGGGGGCCACCGGGGAGCTGTTTTTT. Translating gives CASSLMGATGELFF. Looking up the rest from reference TRBV5-1 and TRBJ2-2 gives the full variable domain: KAGVTQTPRYLIKTRGQQVTLSCSPISGHRSVSWYQQTPGQGLQFLFEYFSETQRNKGNFPGRFSGRQFSNSRSEMNVSTLELGDSALYLCASSLMGATGELFFGEGSRLTVL.

The V gene is TRBV4-3, the J gene TRBJ2-7; maybe TRBD1 (6 bases). This CDR3 region has 15 residues. The V end lost 4 bases, the J end lost 0 bases, and 13 bases lay between the germline ends. Germline V CDR1 and CDR2: LGHNA, YSLEER. Written as DNA, the CDR3 is TGCGCCAGCAGCCTATCGGGACAAAGCTCCTACGAGCAGTACTTC. Translated: CASSLSGQSSYEQYF.

The rearrangement links TRBV7-9 to TRBJ2-2; TRBD2 agrees at 9 bases. Germline V CDR1 and CDR2: SEHNR, FQNEAQ (reference sequence). CDR3 length equals 14 residues. Trimming at V came to 11 bases and at J to 4 bases, leaving 8 bases not matched to a gene. The CDR3 DNA follows: TGTGCCCTGGGGCTAGCGGGATTCACCGGGGAGCTGTTTTTT. As protein: CALGLAGFTGELFF.

This clone was seen a handful of times. This chain uses TRBV11-2 with TRBJ2-4; 9 positions match TRBD1. The junction had 9 bases not matched to a gene; V was cut back by 6 bases and J by 6 bases. CDR1 is SGHAT and CDR2 is FQNNGV in the germline V gene. The CDR3 length is 15 residues. DNA for the CDR3: TGTGCCAGCAGACATACAGGGGGCGGACGAAACATTCAGTACTTC. It is translated as CASRHTGGGRNIQYF.

In DNA form, the CDR3 reads TGTGCCAGCAGCCAAGAGGGCAGGCCCCATGTCCTGACCCACAATGAGCAGTTCTTC. This gives the protein CASSQEGRPHVLTHNEQFF. This chain connects TRBV14 to TRBJ2-1; D not certain. The CDR3 contains 19 residues. Germline V CDR1 and CDR2: SGHDN, FVKESK. V was trimmed by 0 bases and J by 5 bases, leaving 23 bases between them.

The gene calls are TRBV19 and TRBJ2-1; D is perhaps TRBD1 (5 bases). CDR3 length: 13 amino acids. Germline V lookup: CDR1 LNHDA, CDR2 SQIVND (reference sequence). The ends were cut back, 0 bases at V and 10 bases at J, with 10 bases in the middle. The CDR3 coding sequence is TGTGCCAGTAGTATAGAGGGGCCAGGGGAGCAGTTCTTC. Translating gives CASSIEGPGEQFF.

The chain recombines TRBV11-2 with TRBJ2-3; 9 bases are a match to TRBD2. The CDR3 contains 16 residues. Trimming removed 5 bases from V and 1 base from J; junction bases left unmatched: 7. Germline V CDR1 and CDR2: SGHAT, FQNNGV. CDR3 sequence (DNA): TGTGCCAGCAGCCAGGAGCGGGGGGATCGCACAGATACGCAGTATTTT. This codes for CASSQERGDRTDTQYF.

DNA for the CDR3: TGTGCCAGCAGCCCGGGGGGAGAGAGGCAGTTCTTC. It yields the protein CASSPGGERQFF. This chain uses TRBV7-9 with TRBJ2-1; 7 nucleotides align to TRBD2. The CDR3 loop spans 12 amino acids. Germline V gene sequence: CDR1 SEHNR, CDR2 FQNEAQ (reference sequence). V was pared by 5 bases and J by 12 bases, with 7 bases of the junction left unmatched. Supplemented by reference TRBV7-9 and TRBJ2-1, the full variable domain reads DTGVSQNPRHKITKRGQNVTFRCDPISEHNRLYWYRQTLGQGPEFLTYFQNEAQLEKSRLLSDRFSAERPKGSFSTLEIQRTEQGDSAMYLCASSPGGERQFFGPGTRLTVL.

This clone showed up just a few times. J is TRBJ2-5 and V is TRBV7-2; D ambiguous. Trimming stripped 2 bases from V and 3 bases from J, with 7 bases between. This CDR3 spans 13 amino acids. Germline CDR1 reads SGHTA; CDR2 reads FQGNSA. The DNA for the CDR3 is TGTGCCAGCAGCTTAAACACGAAAGAGACCCAGTACTTC. Protein product: CASSLNTKETQYF.

The chain is built from TRBV25-1 and TRBJ1-2; TRBD1 matches 7 bases. The CDR3 contains 13 residues. CDR1 and CDR2 (germline): MGHDK, SYGVNS. Germline trimming cut 4 bases from V and 3 bases from J; bases unmatched to any gene: 2. Here the CDR3 DNA reads TGTGCCAGCAGTGTGGGGACAGACTATGGCTACACCTTC. Amino acids: CASSVGTDYGYTF.

In this sample, this clone turned up a few times. The chain employs TRBV19 and TRBJ1-5; D not resolved. The V gene lost 3 bases and the J gene lost 7 bases, with 10 bases spanning the gap. The germline V gene has CDR1 LNHDA and CDR2 SQIVND (reference sequence). This CDR3 has 13 amino acids. The CDR3 nucleotides are TGTGCCAGTAGTATCACCTCTCGGCAGCCCCAGCATTTT. It is translated as CASSITSRQPQHF.

The V and J genes are TRBV2 and TRBJ2-5; a weak D match, TRBD2 (5 bases). Germline assignment: CDR1 SNHLY and CDR2 FYNNEI. Trimming took off 6 bases at V and 5 bases at J, with 13 bases between the two ends. The CDR3 extends over 13 amino acids. The CDR3 DNA sequence: TGTGCCAGCAGGGTTAGCGAGGAGGAGACCCAGTACTTC. It specifies CASRVSEEETQYF.

This clone has a handful of counts. V gene TRBV7-3 combines with J gene TRBJ2-1; 9 nucleotides align to TRBD2. The CDR3 covers 15 residues. The V gene end was trimmed by 3 bases and the J gene end by 6 bases; junction bases not matched to a gene: 6. Germline V gene sequence: CDR1 SGHTA, CDR2 FQGTGA. Here the CDR3 DNA reads TGTGCCAGCAGCTTGCGCCTAGCGGGGTTCAATGAGCAGTTCTTC. Translated, it gives CASSLRLAGFNEQFF.

This clone was counted a few times. The rearrangement uses TRBV7-7 and TRBJ2-5, with D possibly being TRBD2 (5 bases). This CDR3 contains 14 residues. The germline V gene has CDR1 SSHAT and CDR2 FNYEAQ (reference sequence). As DNA, the CDR3 is TGTGCTAGCGCGGCCGGGCTAGCAAAAGAGACCCAGTACTTC. Protein product: CASAAGLAKETQYF.